This TCR beta chain was identified during a study of shared T cell receptors in the human thymus. TCRdb's copy holds only in-frame clones and misses some; the assay was immunoSEQ multiplex PCR. This sample carries approximately 400,000 clones, about 95% of them seen once, and the ten largest clones take 0.015% to 0.02%. V gave up 7 bases and J gave up 5 bases; unmatched junction bases: 10. CDR1 and CDR2 from the germline V gene are SGHRS and YFSETQ. The CDR3 length is 14 residues. Sample: thymocytes. The rearrangement uses TRBV5-1 and TRBJ2-3, with 7 bases that match TRBD2. This clonotype was obtained from a human donor. CDR3 residues: CASSQREGIDTQYF. DNA for the CDR3: TGCGCCAGCTCACAGCGGGAAGGGATAGATACGCAGTATTTT.